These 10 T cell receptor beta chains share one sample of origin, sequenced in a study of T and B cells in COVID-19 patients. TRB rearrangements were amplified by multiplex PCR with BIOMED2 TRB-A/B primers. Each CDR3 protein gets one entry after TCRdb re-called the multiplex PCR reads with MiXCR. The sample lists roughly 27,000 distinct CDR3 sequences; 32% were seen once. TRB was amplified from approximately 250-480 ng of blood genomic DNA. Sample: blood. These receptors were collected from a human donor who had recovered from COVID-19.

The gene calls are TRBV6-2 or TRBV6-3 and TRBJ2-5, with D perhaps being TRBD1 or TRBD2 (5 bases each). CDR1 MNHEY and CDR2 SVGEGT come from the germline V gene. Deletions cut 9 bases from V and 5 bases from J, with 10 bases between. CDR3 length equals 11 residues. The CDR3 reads CASGGAETQYF. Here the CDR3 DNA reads TGTGCCAGTGGGGGAGCGGAGACCCAGTACTTC.

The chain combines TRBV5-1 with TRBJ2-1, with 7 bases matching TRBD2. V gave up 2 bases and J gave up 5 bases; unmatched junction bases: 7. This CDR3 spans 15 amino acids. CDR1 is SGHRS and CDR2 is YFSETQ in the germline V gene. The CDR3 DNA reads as TGCGCCAGCAGCTTCTTAGCCGGGACTAACAATGAGCAGTTCTTC. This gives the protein CASSFLAGTNNEQFF.

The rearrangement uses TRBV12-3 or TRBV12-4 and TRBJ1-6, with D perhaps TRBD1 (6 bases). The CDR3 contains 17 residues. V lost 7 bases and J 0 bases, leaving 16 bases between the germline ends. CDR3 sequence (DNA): TGTGCCAGCACCGGGAGGGGACAAGACTCCTATAATTCACCCCTCCACTTT. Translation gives CASTGRGQDSYNSPLHF.

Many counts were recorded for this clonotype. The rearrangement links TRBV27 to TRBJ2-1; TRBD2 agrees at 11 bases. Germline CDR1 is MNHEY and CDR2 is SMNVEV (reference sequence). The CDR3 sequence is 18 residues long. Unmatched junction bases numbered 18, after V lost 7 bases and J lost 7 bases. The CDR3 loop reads CASNTNILAGDPRNEQFF. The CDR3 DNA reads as TGTGCCAGCAACACGAACATACTAGCGGGAGATCCTAGGAATGAGCAGTTCTTC.

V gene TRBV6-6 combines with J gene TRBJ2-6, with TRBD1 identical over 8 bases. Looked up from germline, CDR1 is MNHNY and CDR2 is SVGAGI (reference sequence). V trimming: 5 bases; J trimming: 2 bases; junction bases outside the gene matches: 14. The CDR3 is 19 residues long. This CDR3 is CASSPRQGWLYTGANVLTF. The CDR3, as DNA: TGTGCCAGCAGTCCCCGACAGGGGTGGCTATATACTGGGGCCAACGTCCTGACTTTC.

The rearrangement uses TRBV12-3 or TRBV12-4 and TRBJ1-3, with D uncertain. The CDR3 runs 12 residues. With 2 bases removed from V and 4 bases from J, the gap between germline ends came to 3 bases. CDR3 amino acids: CASSLTGNTIYF. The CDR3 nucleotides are TGTGCCAGCAGTTTAACCGGAAACACCATATATTTT.

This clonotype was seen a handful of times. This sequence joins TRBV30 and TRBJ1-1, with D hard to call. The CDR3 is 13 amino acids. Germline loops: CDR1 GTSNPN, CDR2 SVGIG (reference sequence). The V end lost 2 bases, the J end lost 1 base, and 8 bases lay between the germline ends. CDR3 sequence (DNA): TGTGCCTGGAGTCTGGGGTCGAACACTGAAGCTTTCTTT. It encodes CAWSLGSNTEAFF.

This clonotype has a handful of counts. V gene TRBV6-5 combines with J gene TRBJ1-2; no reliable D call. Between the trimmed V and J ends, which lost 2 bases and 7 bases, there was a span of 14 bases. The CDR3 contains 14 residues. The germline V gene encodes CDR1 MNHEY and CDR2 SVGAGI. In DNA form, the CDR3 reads TGTGCCAGCAGTTACCGGGATCTCGGATTTGGCTACACCTTC. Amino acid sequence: CASSYRDLGFGYTF.

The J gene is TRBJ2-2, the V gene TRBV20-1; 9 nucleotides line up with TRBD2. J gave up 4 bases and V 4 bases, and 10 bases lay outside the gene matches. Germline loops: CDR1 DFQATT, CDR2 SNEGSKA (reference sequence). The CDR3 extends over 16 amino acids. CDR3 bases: TGCAGTGCTACTCGGGCGGGAGGGCCAAGCACCGGGGAGCTGTTTTTT. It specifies CSATRAGGPSTGELFF.

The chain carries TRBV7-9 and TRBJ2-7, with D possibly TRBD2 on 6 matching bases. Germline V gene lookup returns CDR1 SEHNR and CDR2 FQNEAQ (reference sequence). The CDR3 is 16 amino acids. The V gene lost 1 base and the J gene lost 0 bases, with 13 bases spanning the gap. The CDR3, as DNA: TGTGCCAGCAGCTTAGGACTAGTGGGAAGCTCCTACGAGCAGTACTTC. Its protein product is CASSLGLVGSSYEQYF.